This T cell receptor beta chain was recorded in a study of T-cell reconstitution after alpha-beta-depleted transplantation in children. Study-level results: T-cell counts and diversity at one year post-transplant came mainly from newly produced T cells. Alpha-beta T cells about two months after transplant reportedly derived from several hundred expanded graft clones. TCRbeta diversity was high at day 60 in some patients (a result of surviving recipient T cells and thymic progenitors).

Trimming cost V 7 bases and J 8 bases; bases outside gene matches: 13. The CDR3 is 16 residues long. Concerning this clonotype: What it binds is unknown. This may come from a read error, since a much larger clone is one base off.

Construction of the TCRbeta library involved unique molecular identifiers. Using its own MiXCR run on the PCR reads, TCRdb lists one record per CDR3 protein. The data contain 400,000 to 550,000 distinct CDR3 sequences, under 12% of them singletons. Sequenced material: PBMCs, taken before TCRalphabeta/CD19-depleted stem cell transplant. The chain couples TRBV12-3 or TRBV12-4 to TRBJ2-1; TRBD2 agrees at 11 bases. This receptor was taken from a child younger than 10 with inherited bone marrow failure, due to receive a stem cell transplant. The CDR3: CASTFYGLAGYDEQFF. The DNA of the CDR3 is TGTGCCAGCACTTTCTATGGACTAGCGGGTTACGATGAGCAGTTCTTC.